A single sample is the source of the 28 T cell receptor beta chains below, sequenced in a study of blood T cell repertoires in COVID-19. Clones were read by immunoSEQ multiplex PCR, and TCRdb kept only the in-frame ones, dropping some. The table shows approximately 250,000 clones, with around four fifths occurring only once. What was sequenced was peripheral blood. These receptor sequences come from a man in his fifties with acute or convalescent COVID-19.

The J gene is TRBJ2-7, the V gene TRBV10-2, with D possibly TRBD1 on 6 matching bases. The CDR3 extends over 11 amino acids. V lost 4 bases and J 7 bases, leaving 8 bases between the germline ends. Germline V lookup: CDR1 WSHSY, CDR2 SAAADI. Here the CDR3 reads CASSGGGEQYF. The CDR3 DNA is TGCGCCAGCAGTGGAGGGGGTGAGCAGTACTTC.

This clone was observed a single time. The chain uses TRBV7-8 and TRBJ1-4, with D possibly matching TRBD1 (5 bases). The CDR3 is 16 amino acids. Trimming took 4 bases from V and 4 from J, leaving 16 bases between them. The germline V gene encodes CDR1 SGHVS and CDR2 FQNEAQ. In DNA, the CDR3 is TGTGCCAGCAGCTCCGGGGGGGGACGTTATAATGAAAAACTGTTTTTT. It codes for CASSSGGGRYNEKLFF.

The chain has TRBV7-9 and TRBJ1-1, with a weak D call TRBD1 (5 bases). Germline CDR1 reads SEHNR; CDR2 reads FQNEAQ (reference sequence). V was clipped by 4 bases and J by 4 bases, with 16 bases between them. This CDR3 comprises 15 residues. This chain's CDR3 is CASSSLGGSGTEAFF. CDR3 DNA sequence: TGTGCCAGCAGCTCACTCGGGGGTAGTGGCACTGAAGCTTTCTTT.

The chain links TRBV5-1 to TRBJ2-1; 8 bases map to TRBD2. Trimming took 3 bases from V and 5 from J; bases not matched to a gene: 7. CDR3 length equals 15 residues. Germline lookup yields CDR1 SGHRS and CDR2 YFSETQ. CDR3: CASSSLTGGNNEQFF. Here the CDR3 DNA reads TGCGCCAGCAGCTCCCTGACGGGGGGGAACAATGAGCAGTTCTTC.

The table lists this clone with a few counts. The same CDR3 is also encoded by other DNA sequences in this sample. The chain employs TRBV9 and TRBJ1-5; 7 positions agree with TRBD1. CDR3 length: 15 amino acids. With V trimmed by 0 bases and J by 1 base, 1 base remained unmatched. Germline-derived CDR1 and CDR2 are SGDLS and YYNGEE. The CDR3 reads CASSVGQGSNQPQHF. As DNA, the CDR3 is TGTGCCAGCAGCGTAGGACAGGGCAGCAATCAGCCCCAGCATTTT.

This clone occurred once. The chain couples TRBV5-5 to TRBJ1-6; tentative D call: TRBD1 (6 bases). Germline CDR1 reads SGHKS; CDR2 reads YYEKEE (reference sequence). V dropped 3 bases and J dropped 4 bases, with 14 bases sitting between them. CDR3 length: 16 residues. CDR3 loop: CASSSIDRRYNSPLHF. CDR3 nucleotides: TGTGCCAGCAGCTCTATCGACAGGAGATATAATTCACCCCTCCACTTT.

The rearrangement uses TRBV6-5 and TRBJ2-1; D perhaps matches TRBD2 (6 bases). Trimming removed 5 bases from V and 2 bases from J, with 10 bases in between. The CDR3 contains 14 residues. The germline V gene has CDR1 MNHEY and CDR2 SVGAGI. CDR3 protein: CASSISGPYNEQFF. The CDR3 region has the DNA TGTGCCAGCAGTATTAGCGGTCCCTACAATGAGCAGTTCTTC.

The genes are TRBV2 and TRBJ2-3; possibly TRBD2 for D (7 bases). The CDR3 has 15 amino acids. The V end was cut by 8 bases, the J end by 2 bases, with 17 bases between. Germline V gene sequence: CDR1 SNHLY, CDR2 FYNNEI. The CDR3 loop reads CASLYPGGNTDTQYF. CDR3 coding DNA: TGTGCCAGCCTATACCCGGGGGGCAACACAGATACGCAGTATTTT.

The V and J genes are TRBV19 and TRBJ1-2; a possible D gene is TRBD1 (6 bases). The V gene's germline CDR1 is LNHDA and CDR2 SQIVND (reference sequence). Trimming cost V 5 bases and J 5 bases, with 15 bases left between them. The CDR3 consists of 14 residues. This CDR3 reads CASSYIGTSYGYTF. The CDR3 DNA reads as TGTGCCAGTAGTTATATCGGGACAAGTTATGGCTACACCTTC.

This sequence joins TRBV10-3 and TRBJ1-1; D remains unclear. With 4 bases removed from V and 7 bases from J, the gap between germline ends came to 10 bases. The CDR3 has 12 residues. CDR1 and CDR2 (germline): ENHRY, SYGVKD. The chain's CDR3 is CAISAGSGEAFF. The CDR3, as DNA: TGTGCCATCAGTGCGGGTAGCGGTGAAGCTTTCTTT.

The chain carries TRBV6-5 and TRBJ1-1, with D possibly TRBD1 on 5 matching bases. The germline V gene has CDR1 MNHEY and CDR2 SVGAGI. The CDR3 sequence is 14 residues long. Deletions cut 6 bases from V and 0 bases from J, with 11 bases between. DNA of the CDR3: TGTGCCAGCAGGCCAGGACACCTGAACACTGAAGCTTTCTTT. Encoded protein: CASRPGHLNTEAFF.

The chain employs TRBV7-2 and TRBJ1-5, with 7 bases matching TRBD1. CDR3 size: 14 residues. V was pared by 5 bases and J by 4 bases, with 5 bases of the junction left unmatched. Germline CDR1 SGHTA, CDR2 FQGNSA. The CDR3 region has the DNA TGTGCCAGCAGCAGACAGGGTAGGAATCAGCCCCAGCATTTT. Protein sequence: CASSRQGRNQPQHF.

The chain is built from TRBV13 and TRBJ2-1, with 16 nucleotides matching TRBD2. The CDR3 extends over 21 amino acids. The germline V gene encodes CDR1 PRHDT and CDR2 FYEKMQ (reference sequence). Trimming took 5 bases from V and 7 from J; bases not matched to a gene: 20. In DNA form, the CDR3 reads TGTGCCAGCAGCACAGCCGCCGGGACTAGCGGGAGGGCCTTCGTTATAAATGAGCAGTTCTTC. The encoded protein is CASSTAAGTSGRAFVINEQFF.

This clone was picked up a small number of times. The chain carries TRBV7-2 and TRBJ1-5; a weak D match, TRBD1 (5 bases). CDR1 SGHTA and CDR2 FQGNSA come from the germline V gene. Trimming cost V 2 bases and J 2 bases, with 22 bases left between them. The CDR3 is made up of 19 amino acids. This CDR3 is CASSLIGGGAGGGNQPQHF. The CDR3 bases are TGTGCCAGCAGCTTAATCGGGGGTGGGGCAGGAGGTGGCAATCAGCCCCAGCATTTT.

The V call is TRBV9, the J call TRBJ1-1; D possibly corresponds to TRBD1 (5 bases). The V end lost 4 bases, the J end lost 0 bases, and 13 bases lay between the germline ends. The CDR3 covers 15 residues. Germline loops: CDR1 SGDLS, CDR2 YYNGEE. In nucleotides, the CDR3 is TGTGCCAGCAGCCCCAGGGCAGGGCTGAACACTGAAGCTTTCTTT. It specifies CASSPRAGLNTEAFF.

This clone was found once. CDR3 amino acids: CATSDLVKGDKYSGNTIYF. CDR3 nucleotides: TGTGCCACCAGTGATCTCGTAAAGGGGGACAAATACTCTGGAAACACCATATATTTT. The chain has TRBV24-1 and TRBJ1-3; D is possibly TRBD1 (6 bases). V was trimmed by 3 bases and J by 0 bases, leaving 20 bases between them. Germline lookup yields CDR1 KGHDR and CDR2 SFDVKD. There are 19 residues in the CDR3.

This clone was detected only a few times. J is TRBJ1-3 and V is TRBV7-9, with TRBD1 matching over 8 bases. V was pared by 5 bases and J by 2 bases, with 2 bases of the junction left unmatched. Per the germline V gene, CDR1 is SEHNR and CDR2 is FQNEAQ (reference sequence). CDR3 length: 14 residues. CDR3: CASSPDRAGNTIYF. CDR3 sequence (DNA): TGTGCCAGCAGCCCGGACAGGGCTGGAAACACCATATATTTT.

The rearrangement links TRBV27 to TRBJ1-2; tentatively, D is TRBD1 (5 bases). The CDR3 has 13 residues. Germline loops: CDR1 MNHEY, CDR2 SMNVEV (reference sequence). Trimming removed 0 bases at V and 7 bases at J, with 9 bases between. The CDR3 sequence: CASSLSAGFGYTF. The CDR3 DNA follows: TGTGCCAGCAGTTTATCGGCAGGGTTTGGCTACACCTTC.

The chain recombines TRBV18 with TRBJ2-7; TRBD1 matches at 10 bases. After removal of 3 bases from V and 4 bases from J, the junction contained 9 bases not matched to a gene. CDR1 is KGHSH, CDR2 LQKENI, per germline. The CDR3 runs 16 residues. CDR3 DNA sequence: TGTGCCAGCTCACCTTCGGGACAGGGGATTCAGTACGAGCAGTACTTC. It specifies CASSPSGQGIQYEQYF.

This chain links TRBV9 with TRBJ1-1; D gene uncertain. The CDR3 consists of 19 residues. Germline V gene lookup returns CDR1 SGDLS and CDR2 YYNGEE. V dropped 4 bases and J dropped 1 base, with 26 bases sitting between them. CDR3 DNA sequence: TGTGCCAGCAGCCCCAGCTCGGCCGGATTGTGGGCAGCGAACACTGAAGCTTTCTTT. This translates into CASSPSSAGLWAANTEAFF. Full variable domain (outside the CDR3, taken from reference TRBV9 and TRBJ1-1): DSGVTQTPKHLITATGQRVTLRCSPRSGDLSVYWYQQSLDQGLQFLIQYYNGEERAKGNILERFSAQQFPDLHSELNLSSLELGDSALYFCASSPSSAGLWAANTEAFFGQGTRLTVV.

This chain links TRBV6-1 with TRBJ2-7, with 7 bases that match TRBD2. Germline CDR1 is MNHNS and CDR2 is SASEGT. This CDR3 contains 15 residues. J gave up 3 bases and V 5 bases, and 10 bases lay outside the gene matches. The chain's CDR3 is CASSSLEGGVYEQYF. The CDR3 nucleotides read TGTGCCAGCAGTTCCCTCGAGGGAGGGGTCTACGAGCAGTACTTC.

The chain joins TRBV6-6 to TRBJ1-2; the D is unclear. Germline-derived CDR1 and CDR2 are MNHNY and SVGAGI (reference sequence). CDR3 size: 11 residues. With 2 bases removed from V and 8 bases from J, the gap between germline ends came to 6 bases. CDR3 DNA sequence: TGTGCCAGCAGTTACGGCAGAGGCTACACCTTC. Translated, it gives CASSYGRGYTF.

V gene TRBV5-1 combines with J gene TRBJ2-7; 9 bases map to TRBD2. Trimming at V came to 0 bases and at J to 2 bases, leaving 12 bases not matched to a gene. Germline CDR1 SGHRS, CDR2 YFSETQ. The CDR3 runs 18 residues. CDR3 coding DNA: TGCGCCAGCAGCTTGGGAGAACCGGGACTAGCCGATCCCTACGAGCAGTACTTC. This codes for CASSLGEPGLADPYEQYF. Drawing the rest from reference TRBV5-1 and TRBJ2-7, the complete variable domain is KAGVTQTPRYLIKTRGQQVTLSCSPISGHRSVSWYQQTPGQGLQFLFEYFSETQRNKGNFPGRFSGRQFSNSRSEMNVSTLELGDSALYLCASSLGEPGLADPYEQYFGPGTRLTVT.

In the case of this clone: Other DNA sequences from this sample encode an identical CDR3 as well. The chain joins TRBV2 to TRBJ2-7, with 8 bases lining up with TRBD1. V lost 5 bases and J lost 3; bases outside the gene matches: 6. Germline V gene data show CDR1 as SNHLY and CDR2 as FYNNEI. The CDR3 is 14 amino acids. This CDR3 is CASSSGTGFYEQYF. The CDR3 region has the DNA TGTGCCAGCAGTTCTGGGACAGGTTTCTACGAGCAGTACTTC.

The rearrangement uses TRBV11-2 and TRBJ1-2; D might be TRBD1 (6 bases). This CDR3 has 16 residues. V lost 2 bases to trimming and J lost 8 bases, with 21 bases between them. Germline-derived CDR1 and CDR2 are SGHAT and FQNNGV. CDR3 protein: CASSLPGGGQRGGYTF. CDR3 nucleotides: TGTGCCAGCAGCTTACCCGGCGGGGGGCAAAGGGGAGGCTACACCTTC.

With regard to this clone: Distinct nucleotide sequences in the sample also encode this CDR3. The chain combines TRBV3-1 (or the pseudogene TRBV3-2) with TRBJ1-1; D might be TRBD1 (6 bases). CDR1 and CDR2 from the germline V gene are LGHDT and YNNKEL (reference sequence). The CDR3 has 14 amino acids. With 2 bases removed from V and 1 base from J, the gap between germline ends came to 8 bases. CDR3 coding DNA: TGTGCCAGCAGCCAAAAAGGGGGGAACACTGAAGCTTTCTTT. This sequence encodes CASSQKGGNTEAFF.

The chain joins TRBV13 to TRBJ1-1; 7 bases map to TRBD1. Trimming at V came to 4 bases and at J to 0 bases, leaving 5 bases not matched to a gene. Germline V CDR1 and CDR2: PRHDT, FYEKMQ (reference sequence). There are 15 residues in the CDR3. The CDR3 spells CASSSPGQMNTEAFF. The CDR3 DNA reads TGTGCCAGCAGCTCTCCGGGACAGATGAACACTGAAGCTTTCTTT.

The V call is TRBV6-6, the J call TRBJ1-1; possible D gene TRBD1, 5 bases. The CDR3 runs to 15 residues. Trimming removed 2 bases from V and 5 bases from J, with 15 bases in between. The V gene's germline CDR1 is MNHNY and CDR2 SVGAGI (reference sequence). CDR3: CASSYGVGGLTEAFF. The DNA for the CDR3 is TGTGCCAGCAGTTACGGGGTTGGGGGACTAACTGAAGCTTTCTTT.